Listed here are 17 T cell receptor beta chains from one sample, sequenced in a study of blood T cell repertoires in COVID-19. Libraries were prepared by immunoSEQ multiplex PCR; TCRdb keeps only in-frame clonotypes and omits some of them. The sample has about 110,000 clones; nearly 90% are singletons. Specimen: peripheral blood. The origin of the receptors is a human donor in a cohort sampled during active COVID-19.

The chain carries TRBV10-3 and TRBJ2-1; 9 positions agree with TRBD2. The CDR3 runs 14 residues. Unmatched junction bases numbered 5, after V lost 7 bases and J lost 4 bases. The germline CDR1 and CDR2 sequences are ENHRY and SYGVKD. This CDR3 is CAIISAGGYNEQFF. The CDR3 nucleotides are TGTGCCATCATATCAGCGGGGGGTTACAATGAGCAGTTCTTC.

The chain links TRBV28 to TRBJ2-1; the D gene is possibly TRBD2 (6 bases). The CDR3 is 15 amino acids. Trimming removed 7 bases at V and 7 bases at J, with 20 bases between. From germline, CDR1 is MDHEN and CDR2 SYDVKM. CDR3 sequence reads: CASIIAGTHPNEQFF. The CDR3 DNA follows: TGTGCCAGCATTATTGCGGGGACGCACCCGAATGAGCAGTTCTTC.

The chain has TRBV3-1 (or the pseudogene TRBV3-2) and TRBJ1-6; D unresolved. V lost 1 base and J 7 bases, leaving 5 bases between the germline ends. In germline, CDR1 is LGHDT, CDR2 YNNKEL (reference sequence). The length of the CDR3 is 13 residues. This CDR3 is CASSQASNSPLHF. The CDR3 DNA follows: TGTGCCAGCAGCCAAGCTTCCAATTCACCCCTCCACTTT.

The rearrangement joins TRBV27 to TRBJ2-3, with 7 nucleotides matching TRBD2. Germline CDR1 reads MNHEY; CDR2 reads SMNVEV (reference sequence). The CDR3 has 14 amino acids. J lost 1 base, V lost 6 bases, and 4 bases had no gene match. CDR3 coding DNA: TGTGCCAGCAGAAGACTAGCTGGCACAGATACGCAGTATTTT. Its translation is CASRRLAGTDTQYF.

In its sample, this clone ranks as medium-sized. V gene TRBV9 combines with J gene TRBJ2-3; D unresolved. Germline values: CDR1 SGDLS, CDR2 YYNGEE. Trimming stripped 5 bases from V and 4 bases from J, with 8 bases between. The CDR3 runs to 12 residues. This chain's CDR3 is CASRADSDTQYF. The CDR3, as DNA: TGTGCCAGCAGGGCCGACTCAGATACGCAGTATTTT.

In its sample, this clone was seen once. The CDR3, as DNA: TGTGCCAGCAGCAAAGAGAAGGTAGGGACTAGCGGGGTACCAGGGGACCAGTACTTC. This translates into CASSKEKVGTSGVPGDQYF. This rearrangement joins TRBV21-1 to TRBJ2-5; TRBD2 was called by the table and not checked on the DNA. TRBV21-1 is termed a pseudogene. The CDR3 contains 19 residues.

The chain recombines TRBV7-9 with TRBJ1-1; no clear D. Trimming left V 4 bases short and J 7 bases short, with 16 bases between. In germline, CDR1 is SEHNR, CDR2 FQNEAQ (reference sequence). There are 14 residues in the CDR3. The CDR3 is CASSSLPVWFEAFF. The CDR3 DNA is TGTGCCAGCAGCTCACTCCCGGTTTGGTTTGAAGCTTTCTTT.

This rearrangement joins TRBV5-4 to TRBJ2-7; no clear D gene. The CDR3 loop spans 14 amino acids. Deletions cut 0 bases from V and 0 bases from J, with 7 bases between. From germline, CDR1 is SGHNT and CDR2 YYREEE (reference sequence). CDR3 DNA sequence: TGTGCCAGCAGCTTGGAACAGAACTCCTACGAGCAGTACTTC. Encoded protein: CASSLEQNSYEQYF. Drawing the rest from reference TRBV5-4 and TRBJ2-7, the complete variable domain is ETGVTQSPTHLIKTRGQQVTLRCSSQSGHNTVSWYQQALGQGPQFIFQYYREEENGRGNFPPRFSGLQFPNYSSELNVNALELDDSALYLCASSLEQNSYEQYFGPGTRLTVT.

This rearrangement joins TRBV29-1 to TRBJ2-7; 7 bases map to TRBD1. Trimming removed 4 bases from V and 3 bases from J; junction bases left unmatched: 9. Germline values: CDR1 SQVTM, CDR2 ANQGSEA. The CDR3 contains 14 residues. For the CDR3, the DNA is TGCAGCGTTGGGAGGACAGGACTGAGCTACGAGCAGTACTTC. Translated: CSVGRTGLSYEQYF.

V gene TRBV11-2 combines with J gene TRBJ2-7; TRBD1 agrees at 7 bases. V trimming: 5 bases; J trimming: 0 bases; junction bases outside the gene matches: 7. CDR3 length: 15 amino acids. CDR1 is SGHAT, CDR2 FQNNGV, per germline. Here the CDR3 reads CASSLEGQSSYEQYF. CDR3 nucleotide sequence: TGTGCCAGCAGCCTCGAGGGACAGAGCTCCTACGAGCAGTACTTC. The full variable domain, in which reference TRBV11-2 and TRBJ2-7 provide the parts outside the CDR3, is EAGVAQSPRYKIIEKRQSVAFWCNPISGHATLYWYQQILGQGPKLLIQFQNNGVVDDSQLPKDRFSAERLKGVDSTLKIQPAKLEDSAVYLCASSLEGQSSYEQYFGPGTRLTVT.

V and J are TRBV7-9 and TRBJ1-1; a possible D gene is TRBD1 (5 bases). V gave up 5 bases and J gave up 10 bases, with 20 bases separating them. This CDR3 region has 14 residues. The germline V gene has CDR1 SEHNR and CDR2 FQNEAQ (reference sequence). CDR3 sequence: CASSLGGAGGSAFF. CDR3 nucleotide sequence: TGTGCCAGCAGCCTAGGCGGGGCGGGGGGATCAGCTTTCTTT.

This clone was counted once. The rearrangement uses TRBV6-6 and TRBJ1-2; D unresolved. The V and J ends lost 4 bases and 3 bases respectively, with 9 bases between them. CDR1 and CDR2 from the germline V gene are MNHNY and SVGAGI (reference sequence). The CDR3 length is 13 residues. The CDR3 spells CASSLGLYYGYTF. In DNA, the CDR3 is TGTGCCAGCAGTTTGGGCCTCTACTATGGCTACACCTTC.

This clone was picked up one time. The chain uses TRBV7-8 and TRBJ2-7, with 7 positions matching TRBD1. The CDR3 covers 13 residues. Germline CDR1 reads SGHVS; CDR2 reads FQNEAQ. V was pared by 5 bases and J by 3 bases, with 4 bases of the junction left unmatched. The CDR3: CASSRGQVYEQYF. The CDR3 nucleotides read TGTGCCAGCAGCCGAGGACAGGTCTACGAGCAGTACTTC.

In nucleotides, the CDR3 is TGTGCCAGCAGCCAAGCTCAGGGGGCGCCGGGGGAGCAGTACTTC. Protein sequence: CASSQAQGAPGEQYF. The chain employs TRBV6-5 and TRBJ2-7, with TRBD1 matching 8 bases. V shed 6 bases, J shed 7 bases, and the junction held 14 bases outside the gene matches. CDR3 length: 15 residues. The germline CDR1 and CDR2 sequences are MNHEY and SVGAGI.

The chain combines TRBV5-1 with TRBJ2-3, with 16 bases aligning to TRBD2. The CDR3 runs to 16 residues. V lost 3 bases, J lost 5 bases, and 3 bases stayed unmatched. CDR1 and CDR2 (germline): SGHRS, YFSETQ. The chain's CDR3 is CASSWGLAGGQDTQYF. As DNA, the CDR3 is TGCGCCAGCAGCTGGGGACTAGCGGGGGGGCAAGATACGCAGTATTTT. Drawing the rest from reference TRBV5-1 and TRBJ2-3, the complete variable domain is KAGVTQTPRYLIKTRGQQVTLSCSPISGHRSVSWYQQTPGQGLQFLFEYFSETQRNKGNFPGRFSGRQFSNSRSEMNVSTLELGDSALYLCASSWGLAGGQDTQYFGPGTRLTVL.

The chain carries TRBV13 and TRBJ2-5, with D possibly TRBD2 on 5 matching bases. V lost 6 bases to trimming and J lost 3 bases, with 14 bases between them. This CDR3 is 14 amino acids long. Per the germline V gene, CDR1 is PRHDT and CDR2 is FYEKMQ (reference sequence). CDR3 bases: TGTGCCAGCAGTCTGAGGGAATGGGAAGAGACCCAGTACTTC. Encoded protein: CASSLREWEETQYF.

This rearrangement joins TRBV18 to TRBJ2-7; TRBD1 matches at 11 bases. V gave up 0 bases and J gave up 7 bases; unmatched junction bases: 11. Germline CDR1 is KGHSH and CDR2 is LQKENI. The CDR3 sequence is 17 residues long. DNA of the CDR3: TGTGCCAGCTCACCACCAAGAGGACAGGGGGCGCCGGGGGAGCAGTACTTC. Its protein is CASSPPRGQGAPGEQYF.